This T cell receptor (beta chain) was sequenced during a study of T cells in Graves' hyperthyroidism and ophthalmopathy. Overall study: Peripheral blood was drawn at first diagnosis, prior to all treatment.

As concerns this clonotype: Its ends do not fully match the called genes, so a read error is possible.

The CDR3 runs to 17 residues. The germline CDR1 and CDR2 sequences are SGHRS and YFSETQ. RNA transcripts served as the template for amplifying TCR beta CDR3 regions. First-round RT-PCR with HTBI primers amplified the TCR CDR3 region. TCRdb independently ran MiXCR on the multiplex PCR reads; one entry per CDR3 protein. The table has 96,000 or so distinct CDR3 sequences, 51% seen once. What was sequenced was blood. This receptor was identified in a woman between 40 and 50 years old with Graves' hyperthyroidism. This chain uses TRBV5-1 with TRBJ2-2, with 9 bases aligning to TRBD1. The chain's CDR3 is CASRPDRGYGSTGELFF. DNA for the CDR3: TGTGCCAGCAGACCGGACAGGGGATATGGGAGCACCGGGGAGCTGTTTTTT.